The source of this TCR beta chain is a study of blood T cell repertoires in COVID-19. The CDR3 runs 14 residues. The V and J ends lost 7 bases and 0 bases respectively, with 13 bases between them. In germline, CDR1 is MNHEY, CDR2 SVGAGI. TCRdb's table, derived via immunoSEQ multiplex PCR, lists solely in-frame clones and lacks some. Of 35,000 to 50,000 clones in the sample, roughly 71% were seen once. The source material was peripheral blood. This clonotype was obtained from a man older than 75 with acute or convalescent COVID-19. The rearrangement links TRBV6-5 to TRBJ2-7; tentative D call: TRBD2 (6 bases). The DNA for the CDR3 is TGTGCCAGCACCTACCGGGACTCCTCCTACGAGCAGTACTTC. This codes for CASTYRDSSYEQYF.